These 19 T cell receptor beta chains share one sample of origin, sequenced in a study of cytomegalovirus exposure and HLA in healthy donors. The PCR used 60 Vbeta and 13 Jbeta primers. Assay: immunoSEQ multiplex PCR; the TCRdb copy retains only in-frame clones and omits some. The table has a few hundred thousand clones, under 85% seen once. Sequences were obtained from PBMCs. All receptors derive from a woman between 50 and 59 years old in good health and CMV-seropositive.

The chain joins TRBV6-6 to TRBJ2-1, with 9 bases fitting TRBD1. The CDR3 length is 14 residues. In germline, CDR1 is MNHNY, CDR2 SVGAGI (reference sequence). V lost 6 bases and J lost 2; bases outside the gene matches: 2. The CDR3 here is CASRGQGPYNEQFF. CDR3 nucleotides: TGTGCCAGCAGGGGACAGGGCCCCTACAATGAGCAGTTCTTC.

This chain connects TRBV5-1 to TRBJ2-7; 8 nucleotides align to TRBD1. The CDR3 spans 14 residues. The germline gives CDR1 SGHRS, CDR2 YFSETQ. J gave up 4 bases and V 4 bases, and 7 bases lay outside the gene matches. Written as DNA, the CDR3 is TGCGCCAGCAGCGGCCGGACAGGGCGATACGAGCAGTACTTC. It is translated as CASSGRTGRYEQYF.

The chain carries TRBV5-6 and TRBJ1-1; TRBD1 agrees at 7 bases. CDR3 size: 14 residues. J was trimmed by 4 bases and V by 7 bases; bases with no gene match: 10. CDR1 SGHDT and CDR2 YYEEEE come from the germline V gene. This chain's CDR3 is CASGDTGESTEAFF. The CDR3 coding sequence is TGTGCCAGCGGCGATACAGGGGAGAGCACTGAAGCTTTCTTT.

CDR3: CASSGDSYEQYF. CDR3 DNA sequence: TGTGCCAGCTCAGGAGACAGCTACGAGCAGTACTTC. This chain links TRBV18 with TRBJ2-7; the D gene is possibly TRBD1 (5 bases). The V gene lost 5 bases and the J gene lost 3 bases, with 8 bases spanning the gap. The CDR3 runs to 12 residues. Per germline, CDR1 KGHSH and CDR2 LQKENI.

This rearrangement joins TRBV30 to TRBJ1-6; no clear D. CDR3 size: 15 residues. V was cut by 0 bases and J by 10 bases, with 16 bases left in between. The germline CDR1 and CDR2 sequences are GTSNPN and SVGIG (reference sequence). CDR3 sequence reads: CAWSVSSSGYSPLHF. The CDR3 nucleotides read TGTGCCTGGAGTGTATCCTCTTCGGGGTACTCACCCCTCCACTTT.

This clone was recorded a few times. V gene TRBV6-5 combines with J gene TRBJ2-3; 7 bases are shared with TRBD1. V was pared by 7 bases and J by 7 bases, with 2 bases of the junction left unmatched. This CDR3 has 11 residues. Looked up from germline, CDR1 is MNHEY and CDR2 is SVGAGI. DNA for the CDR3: TGTGCCAGCAAGGGGGCATATACGCAGTATTTT. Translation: CASKGAYTQYF.

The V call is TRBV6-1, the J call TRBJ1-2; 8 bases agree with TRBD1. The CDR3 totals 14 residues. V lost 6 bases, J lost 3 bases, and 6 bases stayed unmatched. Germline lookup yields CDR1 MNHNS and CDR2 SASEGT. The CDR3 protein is CASRLNRGDYGYTF. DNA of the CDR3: TGTGCCAGCAGGCTGAACAGGGGGGACTATGGCTACACCTTC.

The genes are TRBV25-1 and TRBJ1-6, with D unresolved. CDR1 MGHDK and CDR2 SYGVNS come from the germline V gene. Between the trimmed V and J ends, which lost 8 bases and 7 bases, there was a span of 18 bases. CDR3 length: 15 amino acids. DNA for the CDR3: TGTGCCAGCCCCGAACAAGCGCCACGAAATTCACCCCTCCACTTT. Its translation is CASPEQAPRNSPLHF.

The CDR3 DNA reads as TGTGCCAGCAGTTTTTCTGGGGGCTCCGAATCCTACGAGCAGTACTTC. Translation gives CASSFSGGSESYEQYF. This chain links TRBV28 with TRBJ2-7; a weak D match, TRBD1 (6 bases). Trimming shortened V by 3 bases and J by 1 base, and 16 bases separated the two germline ends. Looked up from germline, CDR1 is MDHEN and CDR2 is SYDVKM. The CDR3 runs 16 residues.

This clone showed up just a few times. The DNA of the CDR3 is TGTGCCAGTAAACCAGGGTCTAATGAAAAACTGTTTTTT. Translating gives CASKPGSNEKLFF. The chain links TRBV10-3 to TRBJ1-4; TRBD1 might be the D (5 bases). The CDR3 is 13 amino acids. The germline gives CDR1 ENHRY, CDR2 SYGVKD. The V end lost 10 bases, the J end lost 3 bases, and 12 bases lay between the germline ends.

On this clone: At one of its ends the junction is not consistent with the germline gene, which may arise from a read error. The CDR3 is CAGSRTVPGNTF. In DNA, the CDR3 is TGTGCCGGCAGTCGGACAGTCCCCGGTAACACCTTC. The V and J genes are TRBV28 and TRBJ1-2, with a weak D call TRBD1 (6 bases). The CDR3 runs to 12 residues. In germline, CDR1 is MDHEN, CDR2 SYDVKM.

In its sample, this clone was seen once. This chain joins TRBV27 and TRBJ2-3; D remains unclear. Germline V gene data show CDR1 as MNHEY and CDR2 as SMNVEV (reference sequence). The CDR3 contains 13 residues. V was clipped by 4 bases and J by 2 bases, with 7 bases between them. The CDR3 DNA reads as TGTGCCAGCAGTTCGACAAACACAGATACGCAGTATTTT. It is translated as CASSSTNTDTQYF.

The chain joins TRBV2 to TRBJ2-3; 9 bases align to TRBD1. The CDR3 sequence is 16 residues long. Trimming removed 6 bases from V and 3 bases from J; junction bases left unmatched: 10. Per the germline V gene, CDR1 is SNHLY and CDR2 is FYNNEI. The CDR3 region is CASSPGTGSVTDTQYF. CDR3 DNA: TGTGCCAGCAGCCCTGGGACAGGGAGCGTGACAGATACGCAGTATTTT.

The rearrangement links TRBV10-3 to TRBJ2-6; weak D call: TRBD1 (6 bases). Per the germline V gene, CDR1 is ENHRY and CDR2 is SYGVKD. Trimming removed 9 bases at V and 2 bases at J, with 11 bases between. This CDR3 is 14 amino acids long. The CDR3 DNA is TGTGCCATATTCAGGGGCCCTGGGGCCAACGTCCTGACTTTC. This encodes CAIFRGPGANVLTF.

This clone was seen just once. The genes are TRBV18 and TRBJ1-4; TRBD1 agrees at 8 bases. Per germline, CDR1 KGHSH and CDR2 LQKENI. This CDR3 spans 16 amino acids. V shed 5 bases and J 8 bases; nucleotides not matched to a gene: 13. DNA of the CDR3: TGTGCCAGCTCAATATCCCCCGGGACAGGCCAGGAAAAACTGTTTTTT. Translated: CASSISPGTGQEKLFF.

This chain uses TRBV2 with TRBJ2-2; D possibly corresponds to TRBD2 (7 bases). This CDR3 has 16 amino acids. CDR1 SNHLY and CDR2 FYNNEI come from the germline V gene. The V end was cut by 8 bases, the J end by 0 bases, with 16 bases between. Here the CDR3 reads CASAKDGGPNTGELFF. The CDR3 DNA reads TGTGCCAGCGCAAAGGACGGGGGGCCGAACACCGGGGAGCTGTTTTTT. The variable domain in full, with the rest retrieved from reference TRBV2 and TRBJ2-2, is EPEVTQTPSHQVTQMGQEVILRCVPISNHLYFYWYRQILGQKVEFLVSFYNNEISEKSEIFDDQFSVERPDGSNFTLKIRSTKLEDSAMYFCASAKDGGPNTGELFFGEGSRLTVL.

In DNA, the CDR3 is TGTGCCAGCAGCTACTCGGACAGGGGGCTTTCTACTGAAGCTTTCTTT. It translates to CASSYSDRGLSTEAFF. The rearrangement uses TRBV7-2 and TRBJ1-1; 11 bases fit TRBD1. CDR1 and CDR2 (germline): SGHTA, FQGNSA. The CDR3 is made up of 16 amino acids. With V trimmed by 4 bases and J by 5 bases, 9 bases remained unmatched.

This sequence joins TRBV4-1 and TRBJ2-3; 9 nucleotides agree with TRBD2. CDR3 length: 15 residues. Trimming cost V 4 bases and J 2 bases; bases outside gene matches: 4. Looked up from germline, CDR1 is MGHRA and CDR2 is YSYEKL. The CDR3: CASSLSGGTTDTQYF. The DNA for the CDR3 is TGCGCCAGCAGCCTCAGCGGGGGGACCACAGATACGCAGTATTTT.

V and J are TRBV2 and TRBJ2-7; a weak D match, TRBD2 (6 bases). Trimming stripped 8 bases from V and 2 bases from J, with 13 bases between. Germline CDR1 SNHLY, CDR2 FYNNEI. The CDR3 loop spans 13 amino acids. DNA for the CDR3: TGTGCCAGCGGGGCCACGGGGGCCTACGAGCAGTACTTC. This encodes CASGATGAYEQYF.